This is a list of T cell receptor beta chains from one sample in a study of technical replicates of blood from several donors. Assay used: immunoSEQ multiplex PCR; TCRdb lists only in-frame clones, some missing. This sample has approximately 81,000 clones; approximately 96% occur once, and the top ten carry approximately 0.39%. Sequenced input: T cells isolated from PBMCs. Receptor source: a human donor in good health. CDR3s include the opening cysteine and the closing phenylalanine or tryptophan. A D gene is named only where the DNA matches it firmly. Size tells how often a clone was seen (once, few, many) or the class of an expanded clone, and some rows leave it out.

CDR3nt,CDR3aa,d_gene,abundance,j_gene,v_gene
TGTGCCAGCAGACTAGCGGGAGGAAACGAGCAGTTCTTC,CASRLAGGNEQFF,TRBD2,.,TRBJ2-1,TRBV19
TGTGCCAGCAGGACAGGGTTAGAGACCCAGTACTTC,CASRTGLETQYF,TRBD1,.,TRBJ2-5,TRBV6-5
TGCGCCAGCAGCCCAGCAATTCGGGACACTGAAGCTTTCTTT,CASSPAIRDTEAFF,.,.,TRBJ1-1,TRBV4-1
TGCGCCAGCAGCCGGCAAGGGCAACTAGATGAAGAGACCCAGTACTTC,CASSRQGQLDEETQYF,.,.,TRBJ2-5,TRBV4-1
TGTGCCATCCTCCGGACAGAGTACGGAAACACCATATATTTT,CAILRTEYGNTIYF,.,.,TRBJ1-3,TRBV19
TGTGCCAGCAGCCAAGACAGGGAAGACTATGGCTACACCTTC,CASSQDREDYGYTF,.,.,TRBJ1-2,TRBV4-2
TGTGCCAGCAGCCATCGGGGGGGCTATAGCAATCAGCCCCAGCATTTT,CASSHRGGYSNQPQHF,.,.,TRBJ1-5,TRBV7-2
TGTGCCTGGAGTCCAAACCTTACAGGGGGGAAACTGTTTTTT,CAWSPNLTGGKLFF,TRBD1,.,TRBJ1-4,TRBV30
TGTGCCAGCAGTTACGTGGACAGATCCTATGGCTACACCTTC,CASSYVDRSYGYTF,.,once,TRBJ1-2,TRBV6-6
TGTGCCAGTAGTATGGGCGGACTAGCGGGAGAGCCTCCCTACGAGCAGTACTTC,CASSMGGLAGEPPYEQYF,TRBD2,.,TRBJ2-7,TRBV19
TGCGCCAGCAGCCAAGATAATACCTACAATGAGCAGTTCTTC,CASSQDNTYNEQFF,.,.,TRBJ2-1,TRBV4-3
TGTGCCAGCAGCGCGATCTCGACAGGGTATGGTGGCTACACCTTC,CASSAISTGYGGYTF,TRBD1,.,TRBJ1-2,TRBV9
TGTGCCAGCAGTGTCGAATTTAGCGGGAGGACCTACGAGCAGTACTTC,CASSVEFSGRTYEQYF,TRBD2,.,TRBJ2-7,TRBV6-1
TGTGCCAGCAGCTTAAATCGGGAGACGCAGTATTTT,CASSLNRETQYF,.,.,TRBJ2-3,TRBV11-1
TGTGCCAGCAGCTTAGACCGCGCGGGGACTGAAGCTTTCTTT,CASSLDRAGTEAFF,.,.,TRBJ1-1,TRBV6-1
TGTGCCAGCAGCTTGACTAGCTACAATGAGCAGTTCTTC,CASSLTSYNEQFF,.,.,TRBJ2-1,TRBV7-8
TGTGCCAGCAGCTTAGTGTCCGGCGGGAGGGCCGGAAATGAGCAGTTCTTC,CASSLVSGGRAGNEQFF,TRBD2,.,TRBJ2-1,TRBV7-2
TGTGCCAGTAGTAACCAGGGGGACCCTTATGGCTACACCTTC,CASSNQGDPYGYTF,TRBD1,.,TRBJ1-2,TRBV19
TGCGCCAGCAGCCAAGGCGAAGACAGGGCGGCATTCTATGGCTACACCTTC,CASSQGEDRAAFYGYTF,TRBD1,once,TRBJ1-2,TRBV4-1
TGCGCCAGCAGCTTAGGGGCAGGGTCGAGCTTTGAGACCCAGTACTTC,CASSLGAGSSFETQYF,.,.,TRBJ2-5,TRBV5-1
TGCAGCGTTGAAACGGGGTCCGGGGGGACTGAAGCTTTCTTT,CSVETGSGGTEAFF,.,.,TRBJ1-1,TRBV29-1
TGCGCCAGCAGTGAAAGGGCGGGGAGGTACGAGCAGTACTTC,CASSERAGRYEQYF,.,once,TRBJ2-7,TRBV10-2
TGTACCGTAAACCTGGTGGGGGGCTCCTACGAGCAGTACTTC,CTVNLVGGSYEQYF,.,.,TRBJ2-7,TRBV2
TGCGCCAGCAGCTCGCAAGTCAGACAGGGCAATGAGCAGTTCTTC,CASSSQVRQGNEQFF,TRBD1,.,TRBJ2-1,TRBV5-1
TGCAGCGTTGAGGGGGGGGTTAGGGATGAGCAGTTCTTC,CSVEGGVRDEQFF,TRBD2,.,TRBJ2-1,TRBV29-1
TGTGCCAGCAGTTACCGGGGGGAAGAGACCCAGTACTTC,CASSYRGEETQYF,TRBD2,.,TRBJ2-5,TRBV6-5
TGCGCCAGCAGCCAAGTCGGACTGCAAGAGACCCAGTACTTC,CASSQVGLQETQYF,.,.,TRBJ2-5,TRBV4-3
TGTGCCAGCAGTGGGACTAGCGGGAACACCGGGGAGCTGTTTTTT,CASSGTSGNTGELFF,TRBD2,.,TRBJ2-2,TRBV9
TGTGCCAGCAGCGTAGGTAGGCTAGACTATGGCTACACCTTC,CASSVGRLDYGYTF,.,.,TRBJ1-2,TRBV9
TGTGCCAGCAGCTCCGAGCACCTAACAGGGGAGCCCTACGAGCAGTACTTC,CASSSEHLTGEPYEQYF,TRBD1,.,TRBJ2-7,TRBV13
TGCGCCAGCAGCGAACAGGGCAATGAGCAGTTCTTC,CASSEQGNEQFF,.,.,TRBJ2-1,TRBV5-1
TGTGCCAGCACGGGAGGAGGAGAACGAACCGAAAAACTGTTTTTT,CASTGGGERTEKLFF,.,.,TRBJ1-4,TRBV6-5
TGTGCCAGCAGCGAGGGGGCTAGCGGGTACAATGAGCAGTTCTTC,CASSEGASGYNEQFF,.,.,TRBJ2-1,TRBV9
TGTGCCAGCAGTTCCTACCGCCAGGGGACTGAAGCTTTCTTT,CASSSYRQGTEAFF,.,.,TRBJ1-1,TRBV28
TGTGCCAGCAGCACGGGAGTTGGTGCTTTCTTT,CASSTGVGAFF,.,.,TRBJ1-1,TRBV7-6
TGTGCCAGTACGTTACAGGGGGGTGATGAGCAGTTCTTC,CASTLQGGDEQFF,TRBD1,.,TRBJ2-1,TRBV19